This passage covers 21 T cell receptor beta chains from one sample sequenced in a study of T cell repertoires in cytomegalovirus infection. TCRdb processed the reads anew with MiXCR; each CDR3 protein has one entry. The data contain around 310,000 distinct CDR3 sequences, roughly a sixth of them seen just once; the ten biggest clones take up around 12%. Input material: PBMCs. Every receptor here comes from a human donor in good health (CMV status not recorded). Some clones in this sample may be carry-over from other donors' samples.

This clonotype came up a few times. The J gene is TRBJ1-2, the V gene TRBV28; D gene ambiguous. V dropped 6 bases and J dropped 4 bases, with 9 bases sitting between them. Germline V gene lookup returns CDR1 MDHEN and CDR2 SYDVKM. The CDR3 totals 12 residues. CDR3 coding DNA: TGTGCCAGCAGCGGACCAAGCTATGGCTACACCTTC. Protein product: CASSGPSYGYTF.

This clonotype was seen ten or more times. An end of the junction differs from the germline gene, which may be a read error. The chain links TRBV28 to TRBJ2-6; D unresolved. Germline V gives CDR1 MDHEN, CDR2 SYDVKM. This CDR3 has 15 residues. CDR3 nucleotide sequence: TGTGCCAGCAGTATATGGTCGCCTGGGGCCAACGTCCTGACTTTC. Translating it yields CASSIWSPGANVLTF.

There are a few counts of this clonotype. CDR3 sequence (DNA): TGTGCCAGCAGTCCAACGGGACAGGGCCCGATGGGGCAGTACTTC. It is translated as CASSPTGQGPMGQYF. This chain connects TRBV28 to TRBJ2-7, with TRBD1 identical over 9 bases. V trimming: 5 bases; J trimming: 9 bases; junction bases outside the gene matches: 14. CDR1 MDHEN and CDR2 SYDVKM come from the germline V gene. The CDR3 totals 15 residues.

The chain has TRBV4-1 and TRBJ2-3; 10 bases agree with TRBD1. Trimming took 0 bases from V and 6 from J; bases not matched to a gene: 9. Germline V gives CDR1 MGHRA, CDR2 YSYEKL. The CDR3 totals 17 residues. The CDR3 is CASSQERTGGKGDTQYF. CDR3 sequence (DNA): TGCGCCAGCAGCCAAGAAAGGACAGGGGGAAAGGGGGATACGCAGTATTTT.

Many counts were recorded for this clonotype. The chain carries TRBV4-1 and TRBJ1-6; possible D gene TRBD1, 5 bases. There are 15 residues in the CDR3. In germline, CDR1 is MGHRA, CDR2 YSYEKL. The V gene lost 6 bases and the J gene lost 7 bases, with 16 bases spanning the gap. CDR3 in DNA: TGCGCCAGCAGGGTAACGGGACGTCTGAATTCACCCCTCCACTTT. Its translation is CASRVTGRLNSPLHF.

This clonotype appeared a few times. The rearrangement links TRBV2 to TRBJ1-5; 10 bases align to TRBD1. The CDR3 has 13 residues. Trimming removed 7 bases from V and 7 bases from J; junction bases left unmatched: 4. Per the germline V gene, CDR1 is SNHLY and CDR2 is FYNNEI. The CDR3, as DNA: TGTGCCAGCAAACGGGGACAGGGGCAGCCCCAGCATTTT. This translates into CASKRGQGQPQHF.

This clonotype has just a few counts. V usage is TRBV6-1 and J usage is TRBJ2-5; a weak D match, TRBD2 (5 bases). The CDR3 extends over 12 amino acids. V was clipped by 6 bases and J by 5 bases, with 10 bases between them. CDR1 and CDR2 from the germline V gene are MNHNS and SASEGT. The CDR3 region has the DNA TGTGCCAGCAGCTACACGGGGGAGACCCAGTACTTC. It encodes CASSYTGETQYF.

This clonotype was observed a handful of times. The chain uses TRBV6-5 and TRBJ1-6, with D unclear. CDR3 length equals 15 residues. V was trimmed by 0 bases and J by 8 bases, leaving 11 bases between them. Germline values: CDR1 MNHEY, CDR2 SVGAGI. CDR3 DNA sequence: TGTGCCAGCAGTTACTCCTACCGATGGGATTCACCCCTCCACTTT. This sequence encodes CASSYSYRWDSPLHF.

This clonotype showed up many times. The CDR3 region has the DNA TGTGCCAGCAGCCTACTATCTACAGGGCGTTCCTACAATGAGCAGTTCTTC. Translating it yields CASSLLSTGRSYNEQFF. The chain joins TRBV7-9 to TRBJ2-1; D possibly corresponds to TRBD1 (6 bases). Germline values: CDR1 SEHNR, CDR2 FQNEAQ (reference sequence). This CDR3 comprises 17 residues. The germline V and J ends were trimmed by 5 bases and 1 base, with 18 bases remaining between them.

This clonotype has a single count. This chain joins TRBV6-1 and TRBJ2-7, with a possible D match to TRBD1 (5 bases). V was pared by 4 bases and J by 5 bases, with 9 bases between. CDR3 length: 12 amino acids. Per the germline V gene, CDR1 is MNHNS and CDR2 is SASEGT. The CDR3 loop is CASSVEGDEQYF. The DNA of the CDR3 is TGTGCCAGCAGTGTAGAAGGGGACGAGCAGTACTTC.

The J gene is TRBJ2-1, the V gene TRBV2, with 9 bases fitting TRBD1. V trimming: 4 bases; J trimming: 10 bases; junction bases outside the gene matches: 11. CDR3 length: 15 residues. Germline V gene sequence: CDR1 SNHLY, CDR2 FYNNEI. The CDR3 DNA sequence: TGTGCCAGCAGTGGCTGGGGGACAGGGTCAAACGAGCAGTTCTTC. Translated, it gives CASSGWGTGSNEQFF. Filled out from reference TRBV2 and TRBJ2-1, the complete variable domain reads EPEVTQTPSHQVTQMGQEVILRCVPISNHLYFYWYRQILGQKVEFLVSFYNNEISEKSEIFDDQFSVERPDGSNFTLKIRSTKLEDSAMYFCASSGWGTGSNEQFFGPGTRLTVL.

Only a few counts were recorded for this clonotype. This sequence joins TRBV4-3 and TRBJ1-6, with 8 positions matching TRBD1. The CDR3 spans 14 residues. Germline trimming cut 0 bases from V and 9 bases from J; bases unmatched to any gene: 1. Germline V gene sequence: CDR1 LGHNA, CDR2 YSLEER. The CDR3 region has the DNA TGCGCCAGCAGCCAAGACAGGGGGCTTTCACCCCTCCACTTT. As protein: CASSQDRGLSPLHF.

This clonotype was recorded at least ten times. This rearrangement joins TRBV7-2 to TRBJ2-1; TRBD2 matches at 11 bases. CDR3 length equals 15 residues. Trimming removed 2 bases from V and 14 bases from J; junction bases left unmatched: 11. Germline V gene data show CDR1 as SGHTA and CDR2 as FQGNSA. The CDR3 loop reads CASSLHQNSGGAKFF. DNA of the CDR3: TGTGCCAGCAGCTTACACCAAAATAGCGGGGGGGCGAAGTTCTTC.

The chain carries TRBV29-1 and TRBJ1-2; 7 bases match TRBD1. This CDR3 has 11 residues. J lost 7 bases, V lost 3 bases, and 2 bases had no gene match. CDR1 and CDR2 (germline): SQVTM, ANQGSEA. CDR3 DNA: TGCAGCGTTGAGGAGGGGGCTGGCTACACCTTC. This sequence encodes CSVEEGAGYTF.

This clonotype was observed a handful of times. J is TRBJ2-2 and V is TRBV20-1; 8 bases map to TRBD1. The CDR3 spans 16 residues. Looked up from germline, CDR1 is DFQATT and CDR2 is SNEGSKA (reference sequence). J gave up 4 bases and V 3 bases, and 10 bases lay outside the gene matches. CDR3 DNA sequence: TGCAGTGCTAGGCCCTGGACAGGGAGTTCCACCGGGGAGCTGTTTTTT. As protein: CSARPWTGSSTGELFF.

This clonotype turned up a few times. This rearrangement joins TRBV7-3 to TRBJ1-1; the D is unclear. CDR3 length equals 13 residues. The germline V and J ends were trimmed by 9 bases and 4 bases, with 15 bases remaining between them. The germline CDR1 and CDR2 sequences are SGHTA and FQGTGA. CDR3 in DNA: TGTGCCAGTTCCGGAGGGCCGAGCACTGAAGCTTTCTTT. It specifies CASSGGPSTEAFF.

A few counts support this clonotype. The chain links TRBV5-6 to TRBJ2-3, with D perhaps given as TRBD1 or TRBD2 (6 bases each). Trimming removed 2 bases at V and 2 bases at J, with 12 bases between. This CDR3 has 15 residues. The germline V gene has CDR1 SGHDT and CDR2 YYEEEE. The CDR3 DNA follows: TGTGCCAGCAGCTTAGGGGGGACCCTCACAGATACGCAGTATTTT. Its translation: CASSLGGTLTDTQYF. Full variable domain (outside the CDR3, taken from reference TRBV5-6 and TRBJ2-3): DAGVTQSPTHLIKTRGQQVTLRCSPKSGHDTVSWYQQALGQGPQFIFQYYEEEERQRGNFPDRFSGHQFPNYSSELNVNALLLGDSALYLCASSLGGTLTDTQYFGPGTRLTVL.

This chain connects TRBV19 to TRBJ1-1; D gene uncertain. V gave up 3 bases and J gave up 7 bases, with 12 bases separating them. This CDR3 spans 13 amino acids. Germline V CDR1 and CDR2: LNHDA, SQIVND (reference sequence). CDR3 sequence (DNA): TGTGCCAGTAGTATTGGAACAGAAGGTGAAGCTTTCTTT. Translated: CASSIGTEGEAFF.

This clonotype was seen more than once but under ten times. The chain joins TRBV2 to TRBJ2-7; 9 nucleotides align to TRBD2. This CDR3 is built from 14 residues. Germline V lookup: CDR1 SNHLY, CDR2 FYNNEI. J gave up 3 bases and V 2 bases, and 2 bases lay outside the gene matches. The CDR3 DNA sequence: TGTGCCAGCAGTGAACCTAGCGGGAACTACGAGCAGTACTTC. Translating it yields CASSEPSGNYEQYF.

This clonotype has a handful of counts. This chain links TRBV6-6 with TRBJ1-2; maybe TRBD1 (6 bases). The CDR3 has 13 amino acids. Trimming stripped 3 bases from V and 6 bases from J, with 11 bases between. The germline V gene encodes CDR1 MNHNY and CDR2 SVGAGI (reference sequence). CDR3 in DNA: TGTGCCAGCAGTTATGGTGGGGGCGATGGCTACACCTTC. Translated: CASSYGGGDGYTF.

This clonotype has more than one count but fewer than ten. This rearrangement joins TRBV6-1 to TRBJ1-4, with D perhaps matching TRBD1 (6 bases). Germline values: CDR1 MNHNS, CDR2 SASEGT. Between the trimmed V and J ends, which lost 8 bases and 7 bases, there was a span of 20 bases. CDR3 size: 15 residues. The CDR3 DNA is TGTGCCAGCTCGAACCTGGGGGGCGCGGGTGAAAAACTGTTTTTT. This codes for CASSNLGGAGEKLFF.